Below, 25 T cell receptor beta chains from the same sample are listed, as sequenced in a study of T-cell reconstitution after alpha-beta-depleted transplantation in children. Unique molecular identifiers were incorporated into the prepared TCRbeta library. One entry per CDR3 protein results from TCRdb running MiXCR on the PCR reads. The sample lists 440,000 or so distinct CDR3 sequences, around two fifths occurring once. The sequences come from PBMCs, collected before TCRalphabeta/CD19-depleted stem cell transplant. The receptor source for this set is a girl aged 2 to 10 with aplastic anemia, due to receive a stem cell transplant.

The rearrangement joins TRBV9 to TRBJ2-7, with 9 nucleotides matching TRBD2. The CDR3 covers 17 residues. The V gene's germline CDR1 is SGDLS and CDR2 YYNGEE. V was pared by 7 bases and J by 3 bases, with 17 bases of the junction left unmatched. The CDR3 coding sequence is TGTGCCAGCGCGGGAGGGGGCCTCTTTAGTCGGGACTACGAGCAGTACTTC. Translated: CASAGGGLFSRDYEQYF. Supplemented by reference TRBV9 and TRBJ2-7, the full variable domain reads DSGVTQTPKHLITATGQRVTLRCSPRSGDLSVYWYQQSLDQGLQFLIQYYNGEERAKGNILERFSAQQFPDLHSELNLSSLELGDSALYFCASAGGGLFSRDYEQYFGPGTRLTVT.

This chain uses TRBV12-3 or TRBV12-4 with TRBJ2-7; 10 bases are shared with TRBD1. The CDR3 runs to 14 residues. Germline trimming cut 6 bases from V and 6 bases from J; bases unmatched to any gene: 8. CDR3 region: CASSPRQGASEQYF. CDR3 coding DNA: TGTGCCAGCAGCCCTAGACAGGGGGCGTCCGAGCAGTACTTC.

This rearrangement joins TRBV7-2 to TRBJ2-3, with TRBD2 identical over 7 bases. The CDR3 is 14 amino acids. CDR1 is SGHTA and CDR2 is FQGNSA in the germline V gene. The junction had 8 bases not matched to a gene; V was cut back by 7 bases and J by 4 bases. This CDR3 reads CASTLGLAADTQYF. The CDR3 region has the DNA TGTGCCAGCACCCTAGGGCTAGCGGCAGATACGCAGTATTTT.

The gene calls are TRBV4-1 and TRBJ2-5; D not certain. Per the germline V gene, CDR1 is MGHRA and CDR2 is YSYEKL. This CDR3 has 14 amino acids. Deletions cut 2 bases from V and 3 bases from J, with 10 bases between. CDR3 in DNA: TGCGCCAGCAGCCAAAAAGTCCCAGAAGAGACCCAGTACTTC. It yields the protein CASSQKVPEETQYF.

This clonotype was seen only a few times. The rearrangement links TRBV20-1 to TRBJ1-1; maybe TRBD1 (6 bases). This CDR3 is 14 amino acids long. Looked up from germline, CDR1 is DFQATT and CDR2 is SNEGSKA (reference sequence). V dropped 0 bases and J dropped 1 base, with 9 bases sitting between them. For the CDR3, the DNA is TGCAGTGCTAGAGATTGGGGACAGAACACTGAAGCTTTCTTT. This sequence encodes CSARDWGQNTEAFF.

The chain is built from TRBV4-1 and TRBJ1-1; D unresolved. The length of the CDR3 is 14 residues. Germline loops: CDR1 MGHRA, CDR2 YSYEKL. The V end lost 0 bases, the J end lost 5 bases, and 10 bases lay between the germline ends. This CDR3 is CASSQESPNTEAFF. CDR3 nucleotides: TGCGCCAGCAGCCAAGAATCTCCGAATACTGAAGCTTTCTTT.

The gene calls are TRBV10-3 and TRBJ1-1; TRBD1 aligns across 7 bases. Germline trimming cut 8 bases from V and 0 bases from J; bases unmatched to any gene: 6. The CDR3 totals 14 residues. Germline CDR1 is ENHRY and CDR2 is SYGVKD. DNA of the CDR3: TGTGCCATCGGGGACAGCTACATGAACACTGAAGCTTTCTTT. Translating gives CAIGDSYMNTEAFF.

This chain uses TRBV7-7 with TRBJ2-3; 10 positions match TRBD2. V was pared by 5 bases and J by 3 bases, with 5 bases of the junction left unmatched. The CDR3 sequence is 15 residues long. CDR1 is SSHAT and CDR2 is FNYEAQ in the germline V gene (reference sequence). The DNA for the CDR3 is TGTGCCAGCAGCGTTGGGACTAGCGCTACAGATACGCAGTATTTT. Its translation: CASSVGTSATDTQYF.

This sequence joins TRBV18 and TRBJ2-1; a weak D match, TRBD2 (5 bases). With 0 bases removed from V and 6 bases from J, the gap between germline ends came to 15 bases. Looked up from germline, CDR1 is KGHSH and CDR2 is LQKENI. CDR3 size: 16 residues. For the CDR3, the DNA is TGTGCCAGCTCACCACCGAAGGATACCCGGGGCAATGAGCAGTTCTTC. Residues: CASSPPKDTRGNEQFF.

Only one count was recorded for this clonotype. CDR3: CSASLGVVAYGYTF. For the CDR3, the DNA is TGCAGTGCTAGTCTTGGTGTTGTCGCCTATGGCTACACCTTC. V and J are TRBV20-1 and TRBJ1-2; D call uncertain. Trimming took 3 bases from V and 4 from J, leaving 15 bases between them. CDR3 length: 14 residues. Germline CDR1 reads DFQATT; CDR2 reads SNEGSKA (reference sequence).

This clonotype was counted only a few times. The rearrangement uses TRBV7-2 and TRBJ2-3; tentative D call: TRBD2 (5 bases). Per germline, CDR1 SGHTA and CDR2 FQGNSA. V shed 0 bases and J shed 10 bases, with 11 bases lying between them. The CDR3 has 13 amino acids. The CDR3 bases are TGTGCCAGCAGCTTAGCGGGTCCCGGGGCGCAGTATTTT. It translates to CASSLAGPGAQYF. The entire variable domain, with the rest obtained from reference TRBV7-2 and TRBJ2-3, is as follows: GAGVSQSPSNKVTEKGKDVELRCDPISGHTALYWYRQSLGQGLEFLIYFQGNSAPDKSGLPSDRFSAERTGGSVSTLTIQRTQQEDSAVYLCASSLAGPGAQYFGPGTRLTVL.

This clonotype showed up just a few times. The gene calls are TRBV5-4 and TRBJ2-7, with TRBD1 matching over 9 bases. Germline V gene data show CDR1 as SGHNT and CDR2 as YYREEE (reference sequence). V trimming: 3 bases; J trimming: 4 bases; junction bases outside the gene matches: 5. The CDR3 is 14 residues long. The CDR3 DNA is TGTGCCAGCAGCTGGGGACAGGGCACTTACGAGCAGTACTTC. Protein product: CASSWGQGTYEQYF.

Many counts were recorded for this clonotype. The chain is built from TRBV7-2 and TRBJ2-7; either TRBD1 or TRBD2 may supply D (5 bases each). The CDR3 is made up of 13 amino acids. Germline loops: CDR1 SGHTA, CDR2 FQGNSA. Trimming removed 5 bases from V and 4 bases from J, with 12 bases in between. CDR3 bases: TGTGCCAGCAGCCAGGGACCAGGGTACGAGCAGTACTTC. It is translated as CASSQGPGYEQYF.

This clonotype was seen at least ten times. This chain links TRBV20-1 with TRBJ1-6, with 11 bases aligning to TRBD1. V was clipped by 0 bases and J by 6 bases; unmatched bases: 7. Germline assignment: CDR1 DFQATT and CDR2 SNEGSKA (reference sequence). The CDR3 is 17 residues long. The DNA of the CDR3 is TGCAGTGCTAGAGAATCGGGACAGGGGGATTTTAATTCACCCCTCCACTTT. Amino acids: CSARESGQGDFNSPLHF.

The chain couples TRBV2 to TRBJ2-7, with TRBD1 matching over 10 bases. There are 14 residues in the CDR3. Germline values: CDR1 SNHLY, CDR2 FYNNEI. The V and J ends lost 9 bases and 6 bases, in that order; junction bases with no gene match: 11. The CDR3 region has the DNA TGTGCCAGTACCAGACAGGGGGCTTTATCCGAGCAGTACTTC. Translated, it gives CASTRQGALSEQYF.

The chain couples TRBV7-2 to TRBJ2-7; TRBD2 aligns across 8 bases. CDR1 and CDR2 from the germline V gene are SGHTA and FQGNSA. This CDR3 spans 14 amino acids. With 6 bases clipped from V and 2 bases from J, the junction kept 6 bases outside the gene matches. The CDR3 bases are TGTGCCAGCAGACGCGGGGGGTACACCTACGAGCAGTACTTC. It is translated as CASRRGGYTYEQYF. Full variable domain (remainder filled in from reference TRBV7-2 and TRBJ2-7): GAGVSQSPSNKVTEKGKDVELRCDPISGHTALYWYRQSLGQGLEFLIYFQGNSAPDKSGLPSDRFSAERTGGSVSTLTIQRTQQEDSAVYLCASRRGGYTYEQYFGPGTRLTVT.

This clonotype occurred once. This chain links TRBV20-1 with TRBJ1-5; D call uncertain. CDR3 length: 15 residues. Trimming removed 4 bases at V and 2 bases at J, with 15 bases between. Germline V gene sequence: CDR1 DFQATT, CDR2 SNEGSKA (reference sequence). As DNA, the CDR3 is TGCAGTGCTAAGTCTGGATGGGCTGGCAATCAGCCCCAGCATTTT. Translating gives CSAKSGWAGNQPQHF.

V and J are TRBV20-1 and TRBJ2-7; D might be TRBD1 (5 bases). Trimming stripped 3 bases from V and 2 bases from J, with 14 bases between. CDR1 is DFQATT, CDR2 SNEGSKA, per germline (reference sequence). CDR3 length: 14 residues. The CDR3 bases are TGCAGTGCTAGTTGGGGCAAAAGAGCCTACGAGCAGTACTTC. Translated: CSASWGKRAYEQYF.

The CDR3 DNA is TGCAGTGCTAGCGAAACTAGCGGGAGAAACACCGGGGAGCTGTTTTTT. It translates to CSASETSGRNTGELFF. The J gene is TRBJ2-2, the V gene TRBV20-1; 11 bases line up with TRBD2. Germline assignment: CDR1 DFQATT and CDR2 SNEGSKA (reference sequence). The CDR3 has 16 residues. J lost 2 bases, V lost 3 bases, and 5 bases had no gene match.

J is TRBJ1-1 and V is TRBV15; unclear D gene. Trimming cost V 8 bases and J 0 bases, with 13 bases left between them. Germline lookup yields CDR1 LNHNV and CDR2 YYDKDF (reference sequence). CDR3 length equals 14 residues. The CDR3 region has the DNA TGTGCCACCTCATCCGCCACCCTGAACACTGAAGCTTTCTTT. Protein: CATSSATLNTEAFF.

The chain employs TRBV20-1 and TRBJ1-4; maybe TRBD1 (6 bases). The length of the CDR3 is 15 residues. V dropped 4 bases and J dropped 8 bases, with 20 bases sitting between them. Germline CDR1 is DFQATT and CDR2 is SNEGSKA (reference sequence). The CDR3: CSANPDSFDGEKLFF. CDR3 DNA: TGCAGTGCTAATCCGGACAGCTTTGACGGAGAAAAACTGTTTTTT.

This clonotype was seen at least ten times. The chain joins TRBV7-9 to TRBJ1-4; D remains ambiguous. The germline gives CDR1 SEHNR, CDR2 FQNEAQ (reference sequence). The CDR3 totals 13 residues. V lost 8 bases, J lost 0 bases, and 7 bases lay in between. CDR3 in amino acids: CASHFATNEKLFF. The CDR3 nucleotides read TGTGCCAGCCACTTTGCAACTAATGAAAAACTGTTTTTT. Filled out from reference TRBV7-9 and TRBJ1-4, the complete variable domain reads DTGVSQNPRHKITKRGQNVTFRCDPISEHNRLYWYRQTLGQGPEFLTYFQNEAQLEKSRLLSDRFSAERPKGSFSTLEIQRTEQGDSAMYLCASHFATNEKLFFGSGTQLSVL.

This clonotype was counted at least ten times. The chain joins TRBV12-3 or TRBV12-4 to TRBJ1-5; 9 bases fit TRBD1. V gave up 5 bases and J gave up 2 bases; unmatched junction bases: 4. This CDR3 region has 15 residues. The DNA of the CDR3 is TGTGCCAGCAGTCCCGGGACAGGGCGCAATCAGCCCCAGCATTTT. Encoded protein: CASSPGTGRNQPQHF.

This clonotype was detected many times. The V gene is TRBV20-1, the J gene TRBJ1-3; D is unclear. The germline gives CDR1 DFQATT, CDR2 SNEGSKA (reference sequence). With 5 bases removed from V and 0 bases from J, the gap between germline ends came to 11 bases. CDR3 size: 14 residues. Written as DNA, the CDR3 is TGCAGTGCTCAAGTACGGGGCTCTGGAAACACCATATATTTT. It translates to CSAQVRGSGNTIYF.

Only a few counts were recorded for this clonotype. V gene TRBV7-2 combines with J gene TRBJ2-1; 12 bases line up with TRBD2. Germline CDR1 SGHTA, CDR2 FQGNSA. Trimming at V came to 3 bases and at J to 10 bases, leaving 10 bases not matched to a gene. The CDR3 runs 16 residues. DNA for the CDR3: TGTGCCAGCAGCTTCATCGGACTAGCGGGGAGCGGCGAGCAGTTCTTC. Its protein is CASSFIGLAGSGEQFF.